One sample yielded the 4 T cell receptor beta chains listed below, sequenced in a study of T cell responses to AZD1222 COVID-19 vaccine (dated by TCRdb to about 2021). The method behind the library was the immunoSEQ multiplex PCR assay. TCRdb holds this immuneACCESS table with in-frame rearrangements only. Some clones are missing; in checked studies, unresolved V genes explain under half, and the rest has no known cause. Present in this sample are about 140,000 clones, 80% to 95% of which were seen just once. Approximately 1.5% of the sample rests with the top ten. Reading the label with the study, this specimen's time point is: baseline before first vaccination. Sequenced material: peripheral blood, taken on day 0 of AZD1222 vaccination. All receptors come from an adult in good health.

This chain connects TRBV7-3 to TRBJ2-2; D is unclear. Trimming took 5 bases from V and 2 from J, leaving 9 bases between them. The CDR3 is 14 amino acids. CDR1 and CDR2 (germline): SGHTA, FQGTGA. The CDR3 protein is CASSALINTGELFF. For the CDR3, the DNA is TGTGCCAGCAGCGCACTGATTAACACCGGGGAGCTGTTTTTT.

The V call is TRBV19, the J call TRBJ2-3, with 13 bases aligning to TRBD2. With 4 bases clipped from V and 2 bases from J, the junction kept 3 bases outside the gene matches. The CDR3 consists of 16 residues. The germline V gene encodes CDR1 LNHDA and CDR2 SQIVND (reference sequence). CDR3 protein: CASSKGLAGSTDTQYF. CDR3 nucleotides: TGTGCCAGTAGTAAGGGACTAGCGGGATCCACAGATACGCAGTATTTT.

The gene calls are TRBV6-2 or TRBV6-3 and TRBJ2-1; 8 bases agree with TRBD2. There are 18 residues in the CDR3. Germline values: CDR1 MNHEY, CDR2 SVGEGT. The ends lost 4 bases at V and 7 bases at J; junction bases unmatched: 18. Here the CDR3 DNA reads TGTGCCAGCAGTTGGGCCCGACTAGCGCCTATCCAGGTGAATGAGCAGTTCTTC. The encoded protein is CASSWARLAPIQVNEQFF.

The chain recombines TRBV19 with TRBJ1-5; D may be TRBD1 (5 bases). Deletions cut 0 bases from V and 5 bases from J, with 11 bases between. The CDR3 extends over 15 amino acids. Germline V gives CDR1 LNHDA, CDR2 SQIVND (reference sequence). CDR3: CASSIDQGRDQPQHF. The CDR3 region has the DNA TGTGCCAGTAGTATAGACCAGGGCCGGGATCAGCCCCAGCATTTT.